This TCR beta chain was sequenced during a study of T-cell memory formation after mild COVID-19. Across the study: TCR clusters mostly belonged to single donors.

The study's findings and limits: Researchers could not confirm that second-wave clones peaking on day 37 targeted SARS-CoV-2.

This clonotype was recorded a few times. What it binds is not known. TCRdb reprocessed the 5' RACE reads with MiXCR, giving one entry per CDR3 protein. The table has 550,000 to 600,000 distinct CDR3 sequences, 15% to 20% seen once. Source material: PBMCs or a T cell subset sorted from them (not recorded which). The source of this sequence is an adult woman who had mild COVID-19 (a few samples of this study predate the infection). Cell type and time point are not known.

The CDR3 DNA sequence: TGCGCCAGCAGTGTACAGGGGCTAGAGAAGCAGTACTTC. This gives the protein CASSVQGLEKQYF. The rearrangement links TRBV10-2 to TRBJ2-7; 7 positions agree with TRBD1. The CDR3 covers 13 residues. Looked up from germline, CDR1 is WSHSY and CDR2 is SAAADI. Unmatched junction bases numbered 8, after V lost 4 bases and J lost 8 bases.